This TCR beta chain was recorded in a study of shared clonotypes between healthy human individuals. V shed 3 bases and J shed 12 bases, with 17 bases lying between them. This CDR3 has 13 residues. Per germline, CDR1 LNHDA and CDR2 SQIVND (reference sequence). Method: immunoSEQ multiplex PCR; TCRdb's copy keeps in-frame clones and lacks some. The sample has 2 million to 3 million clones; more than 85% are singletons. There are a few counts of this clone. Material for sequencing was naive CD4+ T cells from PBMCs. The subset was: CD45RA+ positively selected. This chain joins TRBV19 and TRBJ1-1; D ambiguous. The TCR was taken from a man younger than 35 in good health. Some clones in this sample may be carry-over from other donors' samples. CDR3 sequence reads: CASSMAATPSTFF. CDR3 coding DNA: TGTGCCAGTAGTATGGCAGCAACTCCTTCGACTTTCTTT.